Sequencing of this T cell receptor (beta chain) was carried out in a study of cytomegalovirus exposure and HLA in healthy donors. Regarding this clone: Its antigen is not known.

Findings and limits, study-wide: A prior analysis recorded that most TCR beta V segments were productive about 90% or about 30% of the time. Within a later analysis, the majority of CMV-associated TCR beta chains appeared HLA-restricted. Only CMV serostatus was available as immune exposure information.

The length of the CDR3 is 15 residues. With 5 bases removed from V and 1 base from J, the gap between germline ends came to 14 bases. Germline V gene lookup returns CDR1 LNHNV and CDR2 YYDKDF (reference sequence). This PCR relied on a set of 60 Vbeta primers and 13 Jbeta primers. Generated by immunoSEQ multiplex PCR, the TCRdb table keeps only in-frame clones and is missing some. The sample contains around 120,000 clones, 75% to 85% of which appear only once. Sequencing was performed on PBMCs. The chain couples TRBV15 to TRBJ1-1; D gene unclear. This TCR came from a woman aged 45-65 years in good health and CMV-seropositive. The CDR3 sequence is CATSSRSVRNTEAFF. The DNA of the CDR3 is TGTGCCACCAGCTCCCGCTCGGTTCGGAACACTGAAGCTTTCTTT.